The T cell receptor (beta chain) described here comes from a study of cytomegalovirus exposure and HLA in healthy donors. Whole-study context: Among the 398 donors who were genotyped, roughly 85% fell in the genetic ancestry cluster that is associated with self-reported Caucasian donors. Study conclusions and caveats: Exclusion as indistinguishable affected some V segments, including TRBV6-2 and TRBV6-3. One variant, a missense change in DCLRE1C, was linked in a later analysis to TCR beta V- and J-gene trimming. It was assumed in the presence/absence analyses that sequencing depth was roughly uniform across donors.

Comments on this clone: Its antigen is not identified.

CDR3 length equals 16 residues. Trimming left V 0 bases short and J 1 base short, with 10 bases between. Germline V CDR1 and CDR2: SGHDT, YYEEEE. Use of 60 Vbeta and 13 Jbeta primers characterized the PCR. Sequencing used immunoSEQ multiplex PCR; TCRdb keeps in-frame clones, though not all of them. This table has about 93,000 clones, around 81% appearing once. This clonotype was obtained from a man in his thirties or forties in good health and CMV-seronegative. Input material: PBMCs. V and J are TRBV5-6 and TRBJ1-4; the D gene is possibly TRBD1 (6 bases). The CDR3 DNA reads as TGTGCCAGCAGCTTGGGGGGGCTAGGAACTAATGAAAAACTGTTTTTT. As protein: CASSLGGLGTNEKLFF. The full variable domain, completed using reference TRBV5-6 and TRBJ1-4, is DAGVTQSPTHLIKTRGQQVTLRCSPKSGHDTVSWYQQALGQGPQFIFQYYEEEERQRGNFPDRFSGHQFPNYSSELNVNALLLGDSALYLCASSLGGLGTNEKLFFGSGTQLSVL.